This T cell receptor (beta chain) was retrieved from a study of blood T cell repertoires in COVID-19. Study summary: Researchers got acute and convalescent COVID-19 samples from the United States, Italy and Spain. Sources were T cells, B-cell-depleted T cells, or PBMCs; the material itself was cDNA or gDNA.

In the authors' methods: Amplification of reference gene primers was used by the study to estimate nucleated cell counts. The assay was immunoSEQ multiplex PCR, and TCRdb's table has in-frame clones only and misses some. That table gives V, J and clone size, and the DNA gave D and trimming. The sample lists approximately 250,000 clones, 80% to 90% occurring once. V shed 4 bases and J 4 bases; nucleotides not matched to a gene: 6. The CDR3 runs to 15 residues. CDR1 is SGHNT, CDR2 YYREEE, per germline (reference sequence). Sequencing was done on a sample of peripheral blood. The sequence came from a middle-aged man who had recovered from COVID-19. The chain combines TRBV5-4 with TRBJ1-1; 11 bases agree with TRBD1. In DNA form, the CDR3 reads TGTGCCAGCAGCACAATGGGACAGGGGGGCACTGAAGCTTTCTTT. It yields the protein CASSTMGQGGTEAFF.